This T cell receptor beta chain was recorded in a study of response to subunit inactivated influenza vaccine listed by TCRdb under 2018. The study in broad terms: Deep quantitative profiling of the T cell receptor repertoire was used in the study to follow responses to a trivalent subunit inactivated influenza vaccine. Findings and caveats that apply to the study as a whole: The authors proposed that each seasonal influenza vaccination may bring in only a limited number of new T cells.

V loses 3 bases at its end and J loses 5 bases; junction bases beyond the gene matches: 9. The CDR3 runs 15 amino acids, cysteine and phenylalanine included. Only the CDR3 portion is preserved as DNA: 45 bases, with reading frame beginning at the first base. As encoded in the germline V gene, CDR1 is KGHSH while CDR2 is LQKENI. The library came from RT-PCR. The instrument was an Illumina HiSeq 2500. TCRdb reprocessed the public reads (quality trimming at Q25 with fastp, clone calling with MiXCR) and kept in-frame beta chains. Here each entry gathers all rows of one CDR3 protein and keeps the most common genes and DNA. The sample includes about 500,000 distinct CDR3 sequences, with approximately 15% observed a single time. The ten largest clones represent around 3% of the sample. A remark on this clonotype: Its antigen is currently not known. It has no much larger one-base neighbor in the sample; base qualities were not kept.

This clonotype was sampled from a man between 50 and 69 years old who received an inactivated influenza vaccine. Donor details come from another sample of the same person, matched by shared clones. The chain is assembled from TRBV18 and TRBJ2-5; 7 bases in the middle match TRBD1. The sample here was CD4+ T cells sorted from PBMCs, taken 23 months after vaccination. The nucleotide sequence is given as TGTGCCAGCTCACCCAAGGGACAGCACGAGGAGACCCAGTACTTC. This is translated as CASSPKGQHEETQYF.